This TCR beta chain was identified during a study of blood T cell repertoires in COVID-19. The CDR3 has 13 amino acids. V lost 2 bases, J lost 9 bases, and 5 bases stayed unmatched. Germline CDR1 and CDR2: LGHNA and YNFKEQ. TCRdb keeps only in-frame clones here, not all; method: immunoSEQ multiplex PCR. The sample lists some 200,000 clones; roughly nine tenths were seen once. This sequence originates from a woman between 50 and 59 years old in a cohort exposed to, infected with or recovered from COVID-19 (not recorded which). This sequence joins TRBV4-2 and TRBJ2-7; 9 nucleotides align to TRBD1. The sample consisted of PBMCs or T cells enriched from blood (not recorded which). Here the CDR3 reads CASSQNGQGTQYF. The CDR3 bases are TGTGCCAGCAGCCAAAACGGACAGGGGACGCAGTACTTC.